This paragraph covers one TCR beta chain sequence. Other DNA variants within this sample encode the same CDR3. These data are taken from a study of shared clonotypes between healthy human individuals. Some clones are missing from TCRdb's copy, which holds only in-frame ones; the method was immunoSEQ multiplex PCR. The sample consists of around 1.6 million clones, 98% of them appearing once. CDR1 and CDR2 from the germline V gene are SNHLY and FYNNEI. V was pared by 6 bases and J by 3 bases, with 1 base of the junction left unmatched. The CDR3 runs 13 residues. The chain joins TRBV2 to TRBJ1-5; TRBD1 aligns across 8 bases. Sequenced sample: naive CD4+ T cells sorted from blood. Specified subset: CD45RA+ positively selected. The source is a man aged 25-45 years in good health. CDR3 coding DNA: TGTGCCAGCAGGGGACAGGTCAATCAGCCCCAGCATTTT. It yields the protein CASRGQVNQPQHF.